The source of this T cell receptor (beta chain) is a study of vaccination and CD4 T cells after COVID-19. Trimming removed 5 bases from V and 0 bases from J; junction bases left unmatched: 3. The germline gives CDR1 SQVTM, CDR2 ANQGSEA. The CDR3 has 13 residues. Points on this clonotype: Antigen unknown.

The treatment is: roughly 10-day PBMC culture with coronavirus spike peptide pools or control peptides (ViraFEST assay). Once obtained from cultured CD4+ T cells, the DNA was sequenced using the Oncomine TCR Beta short-read assay. TCRdb fed the PCR reads into MiXCR, producing one record per CDR3 protein. The table shows more than 10,000 distinct CDR3 sequences, with about 45% occurring only once. The sequencing sample was made of CD4+ T cells from blood, cultured in vitro. This rearrangement joins TRBV29-1 to TRBJ1-1; 7 bases are shared with TRBD1. This sequence was found in a human donor who had recovered from COVID-19. For the CDR3, the DNA is TGCAGCGTTTCGGGACAGCTGAACACTGAAGCTTTCTTT. It encodes CSVSGQLNTEAFF.